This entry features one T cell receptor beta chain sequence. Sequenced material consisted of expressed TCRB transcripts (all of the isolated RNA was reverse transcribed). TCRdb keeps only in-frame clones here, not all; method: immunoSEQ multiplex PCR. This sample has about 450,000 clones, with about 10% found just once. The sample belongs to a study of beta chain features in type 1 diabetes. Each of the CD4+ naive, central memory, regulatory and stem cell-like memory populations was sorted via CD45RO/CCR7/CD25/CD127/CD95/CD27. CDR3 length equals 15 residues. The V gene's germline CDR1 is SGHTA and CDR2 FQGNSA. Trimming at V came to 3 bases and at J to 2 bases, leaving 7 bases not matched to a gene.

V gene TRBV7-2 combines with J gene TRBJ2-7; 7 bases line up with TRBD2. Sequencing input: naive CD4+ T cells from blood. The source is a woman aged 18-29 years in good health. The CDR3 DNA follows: TGTGCCAGCAGCTTCACAGCGGGACCGGCCTACGAGCAGTACTTC. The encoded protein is CASSFTAGPAYEQYF.